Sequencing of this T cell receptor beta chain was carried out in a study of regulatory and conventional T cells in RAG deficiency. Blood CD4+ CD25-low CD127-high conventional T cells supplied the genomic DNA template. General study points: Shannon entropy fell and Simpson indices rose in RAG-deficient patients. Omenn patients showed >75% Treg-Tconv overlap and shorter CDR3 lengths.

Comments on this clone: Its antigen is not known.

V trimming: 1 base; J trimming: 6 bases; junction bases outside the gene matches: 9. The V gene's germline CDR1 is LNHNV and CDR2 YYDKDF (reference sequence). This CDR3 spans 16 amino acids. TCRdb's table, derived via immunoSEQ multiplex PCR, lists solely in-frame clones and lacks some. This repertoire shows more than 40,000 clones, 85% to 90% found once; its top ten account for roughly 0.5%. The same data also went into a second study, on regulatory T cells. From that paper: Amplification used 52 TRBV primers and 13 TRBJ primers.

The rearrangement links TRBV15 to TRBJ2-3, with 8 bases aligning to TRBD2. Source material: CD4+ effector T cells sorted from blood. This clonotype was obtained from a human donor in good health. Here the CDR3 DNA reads TGTGCCACCAGCAGAGTAGCGGGGACCCTCAGGGATACGCAGTATTTT. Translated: CATSRVAGTLRDTQYF.